What follows are 22 T cell receptor beta chains derived from one specimen sequenced in a study of blood T cell repertoires in COVID-19. Data came from immunoSEQ multiplex PCR; TCRdb stores just in-frame clones and leaves some out. The profile shows fewer than 350,000 clones, approximately 89% of them singletons. Sequencing input: peripheral blood. These receptors were collected from a man aged 35-49 years with active or convalescent COVID-19.

The rearrangement links TRBV5-4 to TRBJ1-4; 10 nucleotides agree with TRBD1. The germline gives CDR1 SGHNT, CDR2 YYREEE (reference sequence). The CDR3 covers 15 residues. V lost 4 bases to trimming and J lost 3 bases; unmatched junction nucleotides: 3. The CDR3 is CASSRQGAPNEKLFF. CDR3 DNA: TGTGCCAGCAGCAGACAGGGGGCCCCTAATGAAAAACTGTTTTTT.

The V call is TRBV3-1 (or the pseudogene TRBV3-2), the J call TRBJ2-1; 9 bases are a match to TRBD2. CDR1 and CDR2 (germline): LGHDT, YNNKEL (reference sequence). V shed 0 bases and J 7 bases; nucleotides not matched to a gene: 13. The CDR3 spans 18 residues. This CDR3 reads CASSQEVLAGLPGNEQFF. CDR3 DNA: TGTGCCAGCAGCCAAGAGGTCCTAGCGGGGCTTCCTGGGAATGAGCAGTTCTTC.

The V gene is TRBV6-1, the J gene TRBJ1-4; perhaps TRBD1 as D (6 bases). V gave up 4 bases and J gave up 7 bases, with 19 bases separating them. The CDR3 is 16 residues long. Per the germline V gene, CDR1 is MNHNS and CDR2 is SASEGT. The CDR3 region has the DNA TGTGCCAGCAGTGGGGCTTTACAGGGATTGGGTGAAAAACTGTTTTTT. It translates to CASSGALQGLGEKLFF.

The chain uses TRBV7-9 and TRBJ1-2, with 7 bases fitting TRBD1. CDR1 and CDR2 from the germline V gene are SEHNR and FQNEAQ (reference sequence). Germline trimming cut 5 bases from V and 0 bases from J; bases unmatched to any gene: 6. The CDR3 sequence is 15 residues long. The CDR3: CASSEQGQANYGYTF. Here the CDR3 DNA reads TGTGCCAGCAGCGAACAGGGGCAAGCTAACTATGGCTACACCTTC.

This clone was picked up a small number of times. V and J are TRBV6-5 and TRBJ1-1; the D gene is possibly TRBD1 (6 bases). The CDR3 loop spans 14 amino acids. Trimming stripped 7 bases from V and 0 bases from J, with 12 bases between. The germline V gene has CDR1 MNHEY and CDR2 SVGAGI. CDR3 amino acids: CASTGHSLNTEAFF. The CDR3 DNA reads TGTGCCAGCACGGGACACTCGCTGAACACTGAAGCTTTCTTT.

The chain joins TRBV19 to TRBJ2-2; D perhaps matches TRBD2 (7 bases). Germline CDR1 and CDR2: LNHDA and SQIVND (reference sequence). The CDR3 consists of 14 residues. Trimming took 6 bases from V and 6 from J, leaving 14 bases between them. Written as DNA, the CDR3 is TGTGCCAGTAGCTCGGGGGGCGGCGCCGGGGAGCTGTTTTTT. The encoded protein is CASSSGGGAGELFF. Variable domain in full (rest from reference TRBV19 and TRBJ2-2): DGGITQSPKYLFRKEGQNVTLSCEQNLNHDAMYWYRQDPGQGLRLIYYSQIVNDFQKGDIAEGYSVSREKKESFPLTVTSAQKNPTAFYLCASSSGGGAGELFFGEGSRLTVL.

In its sample, this clone was seen a few times. The rearrangement links TRBV5-1 to TRBJ2-7; 9 bases agree with TRBD1. With 6 bases clipped from V and 7 bases from J, the junction kept 11 bases outside the gene matches. This CDR3 contains 14 residues. Germline CDR1 reads SGHRS; CDR2 reads YFSETQ. CDR3 residues: CASMEGTGHGEQYF. The CDR3 nucleotides are TGCGCCAGCATGGAAGGGACAGGGCATGGGGAGCAGTACTTC.

This chain uses TRBV2 with TRBJ2-5; TRBD2 aligns across 9 bases. The CDR3 spans 15 residues. Germline V lookup: CDR1 SNHLY, CDR2 FYNNEI. V dropped 5 bases and J dropped 9; count of bases not matched to a gene: 13. The CDR3 region has the DNA TGTGCCAGCAGTCAGACTAGCGGCGGCATAGGGGCCCAGTACTTC. Its translation is CASSQTSGGIGAQYF.

Regarding this clone: The final CDR3 position lacks the conserved phenylalanine or tryptophan, pointing to a likely read error. Because the CDR3's place on the DNA is in doubt, the DNA is left out and the CDR3 is given as listed by TCRdb. CDR3: CASSTGGHSPFHS. The chain links TRBV19 to TRBJ1-2. Germline CDR1 is LNHDA and CDR2 is SQIVND (reference sequence). The CDR3 totals 13 residues, both ends included.

J is TRBJ2-7 and V is TRBV4-2; D remains ambiguous. The ends were cut back, 4 bases at V and 3 bases at J, with 13 bases in the middle. Germline V lookup: CDR1 LGHNA, CDR2 YNFKEQ. The CDR3 loop spans 14 amino acids. The DNA of the CDR3 is TGTGCCAGCAGCCGAGACGTCCTAAACTACGAGCAGTACTTC. This codes for CASSRDVLNYEQYF.

Only one count was recorded for this clone. The chain employs TRBV15 and TRBJ2-3; TRBD1 aligns across 8 bases. The CDR3 extends over 16 amino acids. Germline loops: CDR1 LNHNV, CDR2 YYDKDF (reference sequence). With V trimmed by 5 bases and J by 2 bases, 9 bases remained unmatched. The CDR3 bases are TGTGCCACCAGCGGGTTCCGGGACAGGCCCACAGATACGCAGTATTTT. Protein: CATSGFRDRPTDTQYF.

This clone was recorded only once. The chain uses TRBV27 and TRBJ1-2; 7 bases align to TRBD1. This CDR3 is 15 amino acids long. Germline CDR1 and CDR2: MNHEY and SMNVEV (reference sequence). The J segment lost 8 bases and the V segment lost 7 bases, leaving 16 bases of the junction unmatched. The chain's CDR3 is CASNWRQGPRDGYTF. As DNA, the CDR3 is TGTGCCAGCAATTGGCGACAGGGACCCAGGGACGGCTACACCTTC.

This chain links TRBV5-5 with TRBJ1-1; D is unclear. The V end lost 2 bases, the J end lost 3 bases, and 8 bases lay between the germline ends. This CDR3 is 13 amino acids long. CDR1 and CDR2 from the germline V gene are SGHKS and YYEKEE (reference sequence). CDR3 loop: CASSFWEDTEAFF. CDR3 nucleotide sequence: TGTGCCAGCAGCTTCTGGGAGGACACTGAAGCTTTCTTT. The full variable domain, in which reference TRBV5-5 and TRBJ1-1 provide the parts outside the CDR3, is DAGVTQSPTHLIKTRGQQVTLRCSPISGHKSVSWYQQVLGQGPQFIFQYYEKEERGRGNFPDRFSARQFPNYSSELNVNALLLGDSALYLCASSFWEDTEAFFGQGTRLTVV.

This clone has only a few counts. The rearrangement uses TRBV5-1 and TRBJ1-1, with D perhaps matching TRBD1 (5 bases). Germline loops: CDR1 SGHRS, CDR2 YFSETQ. V was pared by 0 bases and J by 4 bases, with 10 bases between. This CDR3 has 14 residues. Written as DNA, the CDR3 is TGCGCCAGCAGCTTGGACGTGGGGGGCACTGAAGCTTTCTTT. This translates into CASSLDVGGTEAFF.

The rearrangement joins TRBV6-5 to TRBJ1-2; 9 positions match TRBD1. Germline V gene data show CDR1 as MNHEY and CDR2 as SVGAGI. The CDR3 has 15 residues. V lost 0 bases and J lost 8; bases outside the gene matches: 7. The CDR3 spells CASSYSFTGGDGYTF. CDR3 in DNA: TGTGCCAGCAGTTACTCGTTTACAGGGGGCGACGGCTACACCTTC.

The chain links TRBV30 to TRBJ2-2; possible D gene TRBD2, 5 bases. V dropped 0 bases and J dropped 8 bases, with 10 bases sitting between them. Germline loops: CDR1 GTSNPN, CDR2 SVGIG (reference sequence). The CDR3 covers 13 residues. The CDR3 loop reads CAWSVLGRGELFF. CDR3 coding DNA: TGTGCCTGGAGTGTACTGGGGAGAGGGGAGCTGTTTTTT.

This clone was seen only a few times. The rearrangement uses TRBV4-1 and TRBJ1-3, with a weak D call TRBD1 (5 bases). Germline V gene data show CDR1 as MGHRA and CDR2 as YSYEKL. V gave up 4 bases and J gave up 0 bases, with 16 bases separating them. This CDR3 is 17 amino acids long. Written as DNA, the CDR3 is TGCGCCAGCAGCCGCGCAGGGTTGACTCTCTCTGGAAACACCATATATTTT. This codes for CASSRAGLTLSGNTIYF.

The V gene is TRBV9, the J gene TRBJ2-1; 10 bases line up with TRBD1. The CDR3 covers 15 residues. The V gene's germline CDR1 is SGDLS and CDR2 YYNGEE. Losses at the gene ends were 0 bases for V and 7 bases for J; bases not matched to a gene: 4. CDR3 protein: CASSVATGQGNEQFF. The CDR3 DNA reads TGTGCCAGCAGCGTAGCTACGGGACAGGGGAATGAGCAGTTCTTC.

This rearrangement joins TRBV6-5 to TRBJ1-2, with TRBD1 matching over 9 bases. CDR1 is MNHEY and CDR2 is SVGAGI in the germline V gene. This CDR3 spans 15 amino acids. The junction had 11 bases not matched to a gene; V was cut back by 4 bases and J by 8 bases. The CDR3 loop reads CASSWTGAKTEGYTF. In nucleotides, the CDR3 is TGTGCCAGCAGTTGGACAGGGGCCAAAACGGAGGGCTACACCTTC.

This clone has just one count. V and J are TRBV19 and TRBJ1-1; 9 nucleotides line up with TRBD1. V lost 10 bases and J lost 4; bases outside the gene matches: 13. This CDR3 spans 15 amino acids. Germline V lookup: CDR1 LNHDA, CDR2 SQIVND (reference sequence). CDR3 protein: CATQKPGQGVTEAFF. The CDR3 DNA follows: TGTGCCACCCAAAAGCCGGGACAGGGAGTCACTGAAGCTTTCTTT.

This CDR3 reads CASSLIGGDEAFF. The CDR3 coding sequence is TGTGCCAGCAGCTTGATCGGGGGTGATGAAGCTTTCTTT. This rearrangement joins TRBV5-4 to TRBJ1-1; tentative D call: TRBD1 (5 bases). Germline CDR1 SGHNT, CDR2 YYREEE (reference sequence). Trimming removed 1 base at V and 7 bases at J, with 11 bases between. The CDR3 loop spans 13 amino acids.

This rearrangement joins TRBV6-5 to TRBJ1-6, with D tentatively TRBD1 (5 bases). The germline gives CDR1 MNHEY, CDR2 SVGAGI. Between the trimmed V and J ends, which lost 4 bases and 13 bases, there was a span of 14 bases. The CDR3 totals 13 residues. The CDR3 nucleotides read TGTGCCAGCAGTTCTCATTACAGGCTGCCCCTCCACTTT. Translated, it gives CASSSHYRLPLHF.